Presented here are 13 T cell receptor beta chains from one specimen sequenced in a study of human T cells and chemical hapten exposure. TCRdb reprocessed the RACE reads via MiXCR and lists one record per CDR3 protein. The sample carries 150,000 to 200,000 distinct CDR3 sequences, roughly 26% recorded once. Time point reported: patch test 3, about 24 weeks after DPC sensitization. Noted treatment: therapeutic diphenylcyclopropenone sensitization with weekly scalp DPC. Sequenced material: whole blood, taken in connection with sensitization to the hapten diphenylcyclopropenone (DPC). The receptor set was obtained from a woman aged 18-29 years with alopecia areata. Some clones in this sample may be carry-over from other donors' samples.

This clonotype was observed a few times. This sequence joins TRBV7-2 and TRBJ1-2; perhaps TRBD1 as D (6 bases). CDR1 and CDR2 from the germline V gene are SGHTA and FQGNSA. V lost 6 bases and J lost 8, with 13 bases in between. This CDR3 is 12 amino acids long. CDR3 in DNA: TGTGCCAGCAGGGAGGGGGGGGAAGGCTACACCTTC. It translates to CASREGGEGYTF.

The chain uses TRBV28 and TRBJ1-5; 11 bases are a match to TRBD1. V gave up 8 bases and J gave up 11 bases; unmatched junction bases: 11. The CDR3 length is 14 residues. CDR1 and CDR2 from the germline V gene are MDHEN and SYDVKM. The CDR3 is CASGQGALFKTQHF. CDR3 DNA sequence: TGTGCCAGCGGACAGGGGGCGCTTTTCAAGACCCAGCATTTT.

The genes are TRBV7-7 and TRBJ2-1; possibly TRBD2 for D (6 bases). CDR3 length: 14 amino acids. V was clipped by 1 base and J by 7 bases, with 11 bases between them. CDR1 and CDR2 (germline): SSHAT, FNYEAQ (reference sequence). The CDR3 bases are TGTGCCAGCAGCTTAGACGGGAGAAAGAATGAGCAGTTCTTC. Its protein product is CASSLDGRKNEQFF.

This clonotype has a single count. The chain combines TRBV12-3 or TRBV12-4 with TRBJ1-2; perhaps TRBD1 as D (5 bases). V was trimmed by 3 bases and J by 6 bases, leaving 14 bases between them. The CDR3 is 14 residues long. CDR3 in DNA: TGTGCCAGCAGTTTTCGGGGCGAAAGTAATGGCTACACCTTC. Translation: CASSFRGESNGYTF.

The V call is TRBV6-6, the J call TRBJ2-3; no firm D call. The CDR3 is 13 residues long. The germline V and J ends were trimmed by 0 bases and 1 base, with 2 bases remaining between them. Germline lookup yields CDR1 MNHNY and CDR2 SVGAGI (reference sequence). The CDR3 loop is CASSYSGTDTQYF. The CDR3, as DNA: TGTGCCAGCAGTTACTCGGGCACAGATACGCAGTATTTT.

This chain links TRBV10-2 with TRBJ1-1, with D uncertain. This CDR3 comprises 15 residues. Germline V gene lookup returns CDR1 WSHSY and CDR2 SAAADI. V lost 7 bases and J lost 3, with 18 bases in between. CDR3 sequence (DNA): TGCGCCAGCAATCGTCATGAAGTTGGGGACACTGAAGCTTTCTTT. As protein: CASNRHEVGDTEAFF.

The gene calls are TRBV7-6 and TRBJ2-2; TRBD1 matches 7 bases. The junction had 4 bases not matched to a gene; V was cut back by 3 bases and J by 3 bases. The CDR3 has 15 amino acids. In germline, CDR1 is SGHVS, CDR2 FNYEAQ. CDR3 in DNA: TGTGCCAGCAGCTTGGGGACAGTGGACACCGGGGAGCTGTTTTTT. Amino acid sequence: CASSLGTVDTGELFF.

This clonotype was found a few times. The gene calls are TRBV29-1 and TRBJ2-1; D unclear. Germline CDR1 SQVTM, CDR2 ANQGSEA. V was pared by 4 bases and J by 8 bases, with 18 bases between. CDR3 length: 14 residues. This CDR3 is CSVVGRALRYEQFF. As DNA, the CDR3 is TGCAGCGTTGTGGGAAGGGCCCTACGGTATGAGCAGTTCTTC.

This clonotype has a single count. V usage is TRBV12-3 or TRBV12-4 and J usage is TRBJ2-1; D call uncertain. CDR3 size: 12 residues. V shed 5 bases and J shed 8 bases, with 10 bases lying between them. CDR3 nucleotide sequence: TGTGCCAGCAGTCTTAGGGTCGATGAGCAGTTCTTC. This gives the protein CASSLRVDEQFF.

There are a few counts of this clonotype. The chain has TRBV29-1 and TRBJ2-3; perhaps TRBD1 as D (5 bases). Deletions cut 4 bases from V and 4 bases from J, with 9 bases between. CDR3 length: 12 amino acids. Germline CDR1 and CDR2: SQVTM and ANQGSEA. Here the CDR3 reads CSVAGFPDTQYF. The CDR3, as DNA: TGCAGCGTTGCAGGGTTCCCAGATACGCAGTATTTT.

The chain joins TRBV9 to TRBJ1-6, with D possibly matching TRBD1 (5 bases). Looked up from germline, CDR1 is SGDLS and CDR2 is YYNGEE. Trimming removed 5 bases from V and 4 bases from J, with 13 bases in between. The CDR3 runs to 15 residues. The CDR3, as DNA: TGTGCCAGCAGAGCCGGCGACAGTTATAATTCACCCCTCCACTTT. It codes for CASRAGDSYNSPLHF.

This clonotype was detected a few times. This chain uses TRBV6-2 or TRBV6-3 with TRBJ2-7, with D possibly matching TRBD2 (5 bases). Germline-derived CDR1 and CDR2 are MNHEY and SVGEGT. Trimming took 7 bases from V and 7 from J, leaving 11 bases between them. The CDR3 totals 11 residues. The CDR3 reads CASTQTGEQYF. CDR3 DNA sequence: TGTGCCAGCACACAAACGGGGGAGCAGTACTTC.

The J gene is TRBJ2-1, the V gene TRBV20-1; TRBD2 matches at 7 bases. Germline values: CDR1 DFQATT, CDR2 SNEGSKA (reference sequence). This CDR3 has 16 residues. V trimming: 6 bases; J trimming: 3 bases; junction bases outside the gene matches: 14. CDR3 protein: CSATVQGAGRYNEQFF. As DNA, the CDR3 is TGCAGTGCGACCGTTCAGGGAGCGGGACGCTACAATGAGCAGTTCTTC.